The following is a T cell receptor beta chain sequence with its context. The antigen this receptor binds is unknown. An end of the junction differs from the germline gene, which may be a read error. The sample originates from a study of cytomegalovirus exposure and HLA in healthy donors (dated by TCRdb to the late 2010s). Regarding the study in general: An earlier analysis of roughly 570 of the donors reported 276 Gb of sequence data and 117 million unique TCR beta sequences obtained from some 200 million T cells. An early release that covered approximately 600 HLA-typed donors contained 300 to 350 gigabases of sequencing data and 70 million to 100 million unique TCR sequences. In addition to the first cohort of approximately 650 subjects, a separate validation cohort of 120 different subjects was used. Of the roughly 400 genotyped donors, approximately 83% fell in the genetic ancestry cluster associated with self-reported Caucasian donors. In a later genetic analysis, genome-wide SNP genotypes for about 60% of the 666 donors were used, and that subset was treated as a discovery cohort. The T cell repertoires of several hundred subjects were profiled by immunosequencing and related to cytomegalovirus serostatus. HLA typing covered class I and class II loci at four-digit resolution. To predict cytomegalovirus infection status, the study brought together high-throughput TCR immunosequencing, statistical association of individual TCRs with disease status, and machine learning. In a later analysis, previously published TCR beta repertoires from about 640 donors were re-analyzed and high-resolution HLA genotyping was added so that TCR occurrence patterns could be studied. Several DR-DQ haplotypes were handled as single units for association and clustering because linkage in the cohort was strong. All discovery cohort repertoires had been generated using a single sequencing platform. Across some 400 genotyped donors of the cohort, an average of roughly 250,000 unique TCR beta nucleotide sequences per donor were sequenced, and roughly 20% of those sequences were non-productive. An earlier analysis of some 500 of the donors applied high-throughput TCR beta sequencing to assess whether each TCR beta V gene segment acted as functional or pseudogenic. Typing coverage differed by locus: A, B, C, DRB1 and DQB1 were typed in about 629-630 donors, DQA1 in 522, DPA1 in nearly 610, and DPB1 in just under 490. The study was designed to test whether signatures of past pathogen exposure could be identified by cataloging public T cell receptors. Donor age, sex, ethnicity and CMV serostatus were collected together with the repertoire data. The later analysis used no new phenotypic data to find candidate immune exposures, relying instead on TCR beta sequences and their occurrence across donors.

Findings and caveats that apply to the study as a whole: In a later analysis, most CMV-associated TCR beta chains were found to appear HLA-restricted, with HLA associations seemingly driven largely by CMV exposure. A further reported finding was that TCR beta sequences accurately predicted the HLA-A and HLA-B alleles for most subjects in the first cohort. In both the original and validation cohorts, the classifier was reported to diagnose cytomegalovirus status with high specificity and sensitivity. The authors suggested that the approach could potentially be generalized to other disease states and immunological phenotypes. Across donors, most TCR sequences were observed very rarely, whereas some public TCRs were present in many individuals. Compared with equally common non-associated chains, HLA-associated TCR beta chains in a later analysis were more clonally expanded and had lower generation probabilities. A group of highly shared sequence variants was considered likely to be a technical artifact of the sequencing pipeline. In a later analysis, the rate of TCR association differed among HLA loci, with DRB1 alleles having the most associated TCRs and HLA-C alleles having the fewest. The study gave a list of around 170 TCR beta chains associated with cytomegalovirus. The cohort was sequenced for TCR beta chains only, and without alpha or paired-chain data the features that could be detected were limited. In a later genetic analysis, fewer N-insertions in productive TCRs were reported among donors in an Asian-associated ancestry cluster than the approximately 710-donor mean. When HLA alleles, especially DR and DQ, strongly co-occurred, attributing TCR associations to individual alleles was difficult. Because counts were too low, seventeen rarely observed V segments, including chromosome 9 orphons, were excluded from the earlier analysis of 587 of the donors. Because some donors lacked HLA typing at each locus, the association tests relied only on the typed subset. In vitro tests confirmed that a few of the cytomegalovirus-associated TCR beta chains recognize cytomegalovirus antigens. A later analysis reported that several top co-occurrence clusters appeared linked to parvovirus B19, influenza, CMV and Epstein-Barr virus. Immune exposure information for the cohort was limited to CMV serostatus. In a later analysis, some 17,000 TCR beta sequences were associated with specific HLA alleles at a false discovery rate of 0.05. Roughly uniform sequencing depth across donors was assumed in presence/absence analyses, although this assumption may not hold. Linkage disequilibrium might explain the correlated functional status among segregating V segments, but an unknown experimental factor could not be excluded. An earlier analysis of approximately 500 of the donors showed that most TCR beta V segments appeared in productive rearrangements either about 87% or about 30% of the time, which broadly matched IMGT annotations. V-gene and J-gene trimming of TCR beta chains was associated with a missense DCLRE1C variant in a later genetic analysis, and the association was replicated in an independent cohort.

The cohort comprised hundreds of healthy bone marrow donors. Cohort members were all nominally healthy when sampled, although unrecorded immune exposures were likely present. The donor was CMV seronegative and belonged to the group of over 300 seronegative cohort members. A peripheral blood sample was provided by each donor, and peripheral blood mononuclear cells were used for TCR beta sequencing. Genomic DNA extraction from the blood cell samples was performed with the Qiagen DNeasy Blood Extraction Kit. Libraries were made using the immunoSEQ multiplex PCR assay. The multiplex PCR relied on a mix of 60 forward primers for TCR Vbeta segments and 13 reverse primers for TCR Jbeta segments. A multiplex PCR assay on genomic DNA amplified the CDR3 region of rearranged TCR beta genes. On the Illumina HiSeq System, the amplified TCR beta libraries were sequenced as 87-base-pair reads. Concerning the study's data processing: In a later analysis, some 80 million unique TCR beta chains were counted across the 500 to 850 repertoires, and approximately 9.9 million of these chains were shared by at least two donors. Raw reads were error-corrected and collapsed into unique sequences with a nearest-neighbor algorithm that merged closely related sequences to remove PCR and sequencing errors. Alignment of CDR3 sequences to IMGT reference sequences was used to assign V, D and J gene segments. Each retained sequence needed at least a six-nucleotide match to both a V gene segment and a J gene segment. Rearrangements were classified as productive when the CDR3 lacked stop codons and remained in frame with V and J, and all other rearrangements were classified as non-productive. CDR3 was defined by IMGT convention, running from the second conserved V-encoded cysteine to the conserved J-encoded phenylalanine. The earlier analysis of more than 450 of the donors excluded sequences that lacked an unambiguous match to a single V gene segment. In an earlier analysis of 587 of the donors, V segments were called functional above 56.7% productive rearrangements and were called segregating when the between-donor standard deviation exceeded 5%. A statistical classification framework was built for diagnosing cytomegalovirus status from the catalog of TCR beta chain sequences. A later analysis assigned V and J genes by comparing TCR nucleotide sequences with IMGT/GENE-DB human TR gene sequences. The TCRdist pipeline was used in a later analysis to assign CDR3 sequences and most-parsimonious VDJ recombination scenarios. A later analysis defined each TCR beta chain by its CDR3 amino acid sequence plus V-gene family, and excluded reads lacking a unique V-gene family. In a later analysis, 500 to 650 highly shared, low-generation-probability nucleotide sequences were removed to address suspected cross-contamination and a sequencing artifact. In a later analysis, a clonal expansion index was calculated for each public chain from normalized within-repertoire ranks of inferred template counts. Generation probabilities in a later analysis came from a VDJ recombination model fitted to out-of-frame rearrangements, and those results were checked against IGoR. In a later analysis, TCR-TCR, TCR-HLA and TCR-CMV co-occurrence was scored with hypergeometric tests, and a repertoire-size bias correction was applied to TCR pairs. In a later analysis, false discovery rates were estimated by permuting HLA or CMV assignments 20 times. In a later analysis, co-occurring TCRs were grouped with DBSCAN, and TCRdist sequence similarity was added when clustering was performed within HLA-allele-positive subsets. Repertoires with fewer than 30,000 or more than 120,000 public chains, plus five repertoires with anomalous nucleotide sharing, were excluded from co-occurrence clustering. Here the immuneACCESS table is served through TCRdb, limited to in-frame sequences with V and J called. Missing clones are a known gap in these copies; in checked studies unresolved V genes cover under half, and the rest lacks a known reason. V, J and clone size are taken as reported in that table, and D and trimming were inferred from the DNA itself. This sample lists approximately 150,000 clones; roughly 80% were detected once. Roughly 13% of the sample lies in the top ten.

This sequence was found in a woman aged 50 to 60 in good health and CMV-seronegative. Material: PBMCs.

The DNA is TGTTCCAGCACTTCGGAGAACTATGGCTACACCTTC. The translation is CSSTSENYGYTF. The chain uses TRBV7-9 and TRBJ1-2, with the D gene call left open. The germline V gene (reference sequence) supplies CDR1 SEHNR and CDR2 FQNEAQ. The CDR3 has 12 amino acids, counting the end cysteine and phenylalanine. Here the CDR3 DNA is all that survives: 36 bases in frame from base 1.